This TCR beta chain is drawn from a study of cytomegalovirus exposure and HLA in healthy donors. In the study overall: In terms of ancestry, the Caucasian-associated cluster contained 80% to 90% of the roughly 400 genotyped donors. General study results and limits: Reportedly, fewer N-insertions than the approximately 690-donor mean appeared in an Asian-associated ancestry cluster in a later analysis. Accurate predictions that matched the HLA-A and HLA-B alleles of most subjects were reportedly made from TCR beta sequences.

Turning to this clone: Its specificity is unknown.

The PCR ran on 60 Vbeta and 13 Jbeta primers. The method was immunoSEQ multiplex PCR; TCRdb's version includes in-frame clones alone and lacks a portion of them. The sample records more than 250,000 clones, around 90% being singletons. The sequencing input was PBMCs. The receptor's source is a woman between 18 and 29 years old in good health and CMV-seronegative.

The CDR3 DNA is TGTGCCAGCAGCCAAGTCCCTCTAGCGGTATCTTCCTACGAGCAGTACTTC. Translation gives CASSQVPLAVSSYEQYF. This chain uses TRBV4-2 with TRBJ2-7; 7 bases line up with TRBD2. The germline CDR1 and CDR2 sequences are LGHNA and YNFKEQ. The CDR3 spans 17 residues. V was pared by 1 base and J by 1 base, with 10 bases of the junction left unmatched.